This T cell receptor beta chain was identified in a study of spatial heterogeneity in lung cancer. In this sample, this clonotype turned up many times. Trimming left V 3 bases short and J 5 bases short, with 7 bases between. CDR1 KGHSH and CDR2 LQKENI come from the germline V gene. The CDR3 contains 12 residues. A distinct unique molecular identifier was carried by each TCR cDNA molecule. TCRdb re-derived calls from the 5' RACE reads in MiXCR, one entry per CDR3 protein. The data contain roughly 15,000 distinct CDR3 sequences, around 5.9% of them seen just once; the ten biggest clones take up 25%. Time point in this sample: blood at routine non-recurrence follow-up after resection.

The source was PBMCs, collected at follow-up. This sequence joins TRBV18 and TRBJ2-5; D gene unclear. The clonotype originates from a male donor with early-stage non-small cell lung cancer. Here the CDR3 reads CASSPFGETQYF. The CDR3 nucleotides read TGTGCCAGCTCACCGTTTGGGGAGACCCAGTACTTC.